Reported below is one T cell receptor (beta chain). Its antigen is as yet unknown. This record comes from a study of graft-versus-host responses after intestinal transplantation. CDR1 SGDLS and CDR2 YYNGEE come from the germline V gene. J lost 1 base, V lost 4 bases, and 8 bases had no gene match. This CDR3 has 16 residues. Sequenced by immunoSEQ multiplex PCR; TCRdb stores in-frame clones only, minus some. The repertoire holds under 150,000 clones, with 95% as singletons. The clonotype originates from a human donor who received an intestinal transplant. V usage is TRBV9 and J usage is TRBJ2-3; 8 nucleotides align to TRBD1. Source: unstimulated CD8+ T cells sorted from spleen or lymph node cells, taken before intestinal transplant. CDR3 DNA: TGTGCCAGCAGCCGTGAGGGGGGACAGGGCACAGATACGCAGTATTTT. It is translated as CASSREGGQGTDTQYF. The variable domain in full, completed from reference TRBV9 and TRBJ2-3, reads DSGVTQTPKHLITATGQRVTLRCSPRSGDLSVYWYQQSLDQGLQFLIQYYNGEERAKGNILERFSAQQFPDLHSELNLSSLELGDSALYFCASSREGGQGTDTQYFGPGTRLTVL.